Following are 10 T cell receptor beta chains from one sample sequenced in a study of radiation and T cells in renal cell carcinoma. Assay: immunoSEQ multiplex PCR; the TCRdb copy retains only in-frame clones and omits some. The profile covers 110,000 to 150,000 clones, with 83% appearing a single time and approximately 22% taken by the ten largest. The time point: baseline pretreatment blood. As to treatment: 15 Gy SBRT to primary tumor, nephrectomy 4 weeks later. The specimen comprised blood, sampled from a patient whose treatment included radiotherapy and nephrectomy. The receptor source for this set is a woman aged 50 to 65 with renal cell carcinoma.

The chain uses TRBV5-4 and TRBJ2-2; D may be TRBD2 (5 bases). V lost 1 base and J 3 bases, leaving 10 bases between the germline ends. The germline CDR1 and CDR2 sequences are SGHNT and YYREEE (reference sequence). CDR3 length: 15 amino acids. The CDR3 protein is CASSLHVGDTGELFF. The CDR3 DNA follows: TGTGCCAGCAGCTTGCATGTGGGAGACACCGGGGAGCTGTTTTTT.

This clone was observed a single time. The J gene is TRBJ2-3, the V gene TRBV30; D remains unclear. V lost 2 bases to trimming and J lost 3 bases, with 6 bases between them. The CDR3 runs to 12 residues. The V gene's germline CDR1 is GTSNPN and CDR2 SVGIG (reference sequence). In DNA, the CDR3 is TGTGCCTGGAGTTCACCTACAGATACGCAGTATTTT. Translation gives CAWSSPTDTQYF.

V gene TRBV28 combines with J gene TRBJ2-7; D might be TRBD1 (5 bases). The V gene's germline CDR1 is MDHEN and CDR2 SYDVKM. The CDR3 sequence is 13 residues long. CDR3 in amino acids: CATRVPTAGEQYF. The CDR3, as DNA: TGTGCTACCAGGGTCCCCACCGCCGGCGAGCAGTACTTC.

The CDR3 loop reads CASSVFAGGTDTQYF. CDR3 in DNA: TGTGCCAGCAGTGTGTTTGCCGGGGGGACAGATACGCAGTATTTT. This sequence joins TRBV25-1 and TRBJ2-3, with 7 bases aligning to TRBD2. The CDR3 length is 15 residues. Germline loops: CDR1 MGHDK, CDR2 SYGVNS. V lost 4 bases to trimming and J lost 3 bases; unmatched junction nucleotides: 7.

The chain has TRBV4-1 and TRBJ2-2; 7 bases map to TRBD1. There are 15 residues in the CDR3. Germline CDR1 is MGHRA and CDR2 is YSYEKL. J lost 3 bases, V lost 4 bases, and 5 bases had no gene match. CDR3 DNA sequence: TGCGCCAGCAGCCTCCGACAGGGAGACACCGGGGAGCTGTTTTTT. This codes for CASSLRQGDTGELFF.

The V gene is TRBV25-1, the J gene TRBJ2-5, with 11 bases matching TRBD2. The trim removed 4 bases at V and 5 bases at J, leaving 6 bases unmatched. The CDR3 is 15 amino acids. Germline CDR1 is MGHDK and CDR2 is SYGVNS. CDR3 in amino acids: CASSAELAGVETQYF. Here the CDR3 DNA reads TGTGCCAGCAGTGCGGAACTAGCGGGAGTTGAGACCCAGTACTTC.

This clone turned up a few times. The rearrangement uses TRBV15 and TRBJ2-7; 9 bases match TRBD1. CDR3 length equals 14 residues. Germline V gene sequence: CDR1 LNHNV, CDR2 YYDKDF (reference sequence). V trimming: 2 bases; J trimming: 4 bases; junction bases outside the gene matches: 3. CDR3 nucleotides: TGTGCCACCAGCAGAACAGGGGGCAGTTACGAGCAGTACTTC. It encodes CATSRTGGSYEQYF.

The rearrangement uses TRBV5-4 and TRBJ2-7, with 7 nucleotides matching TRBD2. Per the germline V gene, CDR1 is SGHNT and CDR2 is YYREEE (reference sequence). The CDR3 loop spans 15 amino acids. V lost 0 bases to trimming and J lost 2 bases; unmatched junction nucleotides: 5. The CDR3 is CASSLAAGTTYEQYF. Here the CDR3 DNA reads TGTGCCAGCAGCTTGGCCGCAGGGACTACCTACGAGCAGTACTTC.

The rearrangement joins TRBV19 to TRBJ2-2; weak D call: TRBD2 (5 bases). CDR3 size: 14 residues. Trimming pared 6 bases from V and 6 bases from J, leaving 14 bases between. Germline V lookup: CDR1 LNHDA, CDR2 SQIVND (reference sequence). CDR3: CASRTRVSAGELFF. In nucleotides, the CDR3 is TGTGCCAGTAGGACCCGAGTTAGCGCCGGGGAGCTGTTTTTT.

The J gene is TRBJ1-2, the V gene TRBV6-5, with D possibly being TRBD1 (5 bases). Looked up from germline, CDR1 is MNHEY and CDR2 is SVGAGI. The CDR3 sequence is 13 residues long. V dropped 9 bases and J dropped 3 bases, with 14 bases sitting between them. In DNA form, the CDR3 reads TGTGCCAGTACCCTGACAGTGTACTATGGCTACACCTTC. The encoded protein is CASTLTVYYGYTF.